Reported below is one T cell receptor beta chain. Its antigen remains unknown. The sample originates from a study of CXCR3-negative and CXCR3-positive naive CD8 T cells. General study findings and limits: Naive subsets were similarly diverse, while memory CD8+ repertoires were much less diverse. CXCR3 expression dropped partially after cryopreservation, and most assays relied on fresh PBMCs. Memory cells diverged, while naive CXCR3-positive and CXCR3-negative cells had similar TRBV-TRBJ usage. The study found more hydrophobic TRB CDR3s in CXCR3-positive naive cells than in CXCR3-negative naive cells.

The study made its TRB cDNA libraries by 5' RACE, adding UMI labels. TCRdb re-called the 5' RACE reads; one entry per CDR3 protein, DNA not given. Seen in this sample are more than 5,000 distinct CDR3 sequences; the ten most common clones hold about 1.8%. CDR1 is SGHTA, CDR2 FQGTGA, per germline. The CDR3 is made up of 14 amino acids. This sequence originates from a human donor in good health. Some clones in this sample may be carry-over from other donors' samples. Sample: naive CXCR3+ CD8+ T cells from blood. Indicated subset: CD45RO-CCR7+CD27+CD95- naive CD8+ T cells expressing CXCR3 (TNR3+). The V gene is TRBV7-3, the J gene TRBJ2-3; TCRdb reports TRBD1, a call that lacks DNA to check it against. CDR3: CASSLMAGADTQYF.